The 28 T cell receptor beta chains reported below all come from one sample, sequenced in a study of yellow fever vaccine responses in identical twins (dated by TCRdb to 2017 to 2018). Libraries were constructed by RT-PCR. Sequencing instrument: Illumina HiSeq 2500. Using fastp at Q25 and MiXCR, TCRdb reprocessed the public reads and kept productive beta chains. Rows with a matching CDR3 protein are joined into one entry that keeps the most common DNA and genes. The sample includes 6,000 to 9,000 distinct CDR3 sequences, with about 82% observed a single time. Jointly, the top ten make up more than 1% of the sample. This material consisted of T cells from blood (PBMCs), unsorted or a sorted subset (not recorded which), taken before or after yellow fever vaccination (not recorded which). These receptor sequences come from a woman younger than 35 who received the yellow fever vaccine. Donor details come from another sample of the same person, matched by shared clones.

The rearrangement joins TRBV11-2 to TRBJ2-1, with D possibly being TRBD1 (5 bases). V gave up 1 base and J gave up 5 bases, with 6 bases separating them. Germline V gene lookup returns CDR1 SGHAT and CDR2 FQNNGV. The CDR3 consists of 13 residues. The CDR3 loop reads CASSLVRDNEQFF. The CDR3 region has the DNA TGTGCCAGCAGCTTAGTCAGGGACAATGAGCAGTTCTTC.

This chain connects TRBV20-1 to TRBJ2-7, with D possibly called TRBD1 or TRBD2 (5 bases each). The CDR3 runs to 15 residues. V lost 2 bases, J lost 6 bases, and 20 bases lay in between. The germline V gene encodes CDR1 DFQATT and CDR2 SNEGSKA (reference sequence). CDR3 coding DNA: TGCAGTGCTAGATTACCCGGGACCGCAGGTTCCGAGCAGTACTTC. Residues: CSARLPGTAGSEQYF.

V is TRBV13 and J is TRBJ2-7, with 12 bases that match TRBD2. Germline CDR1 PRHDT, CDR2 FYEKMQ (reference sequence). The CDR3 runs to 13 residues. The junction had 2 bases not matched to a gene; V was cut back by 7 bases and J by 4 bases. CDR3 DNA sequence: TGTGCCAGCATGGGGACTAGCGGGTACGAGCAGTACTTC. It yields the protein CASMGTSGYEQYF.

V is TRBV5-1 and J is TRBJ2-7; D unclear. The CDR3 totals 14 residues. Germline values: CDR1 SGHRS, CDR2 YFSETQ. Between the trimmed V and J ends, which lost 1 base and 2 bases, there was a span of 10 bases. CDR3 in amino acids: CASSLTDPAYEQYF. CDR3 nucleotide sequence: TGCGCCAGCAGCTTGACAGATCCTGCCTACGAGCAGTACTTC.

The V gene is TRBV11-3, the J gene TRBJ2-1, with D perhaps matching TRBD1 or TRBD2 (5 bases each). The CDR3 covers 15 residues. Trimming left V 5 bases short and J 8 bases short, with 19 bases between. CDR1 SGHNT and CDR2 YENEEA come from the germline V gene. CDR3 DNA: TGTGCCAGCAGCCCCCTTGGGGCTAGCATGGATGAGCAGTTCTTC. Translation: CASSPLGASMDEQFF.

The CDR3 DNA sequence: TGCAGTGCTAGCCACCCTTATAGCAATCAGCCCCAGCATTTT. Amino acids: CSASHPYSNQPQHF. The chain recombines TRBV20-1 with TRBJ1-5; D unclear. From germline, CDR1 is DFQATT and CDR2 SNEGSKA (reference sequence). The V gene lost 3 bases and the J gene lost 0 bases, with 9 bases spanning the gap. The CDR3 covers 14 residues.

A single count supports this clonotype. This chain joins TRBV5-1 and TRBJ2-6, with 7 nucleotides matching TRBD1. Germline CDR1 is SGHRS and CDR2 is YFSETQ. V was clipped by 5 bases and J by 0 bases; unmatched bases: 11. CDR3 length equals 18 residues. CDR3 nucleotides: TGCGCCAGCAGTACAAGCCCCAGACAGGGCTCTGGGGCCAACGTCCTGACTTTC. Its protein product is CASSTSPRQGSGANVLTF.

This clonotype was counted a single time. The V and J genes are TRBV2 and TRBJ1-1, with no clear D. This CDR3 has 11 amino acids. The ends were cut back, 7 bases at V and 11 bases at J, with 14 bases in the middle. Per germline, CDR1 SNHLY and CDR2 FYNNEI. This chain's CDR3 is CASTPVFRAFF. CDR3 nucleotides: TGTGCCAGCACTCCAGTTTTTAGGGCTTTCTTT.

This sequence joins TRBV12-3 or TRBV12-4 and TRBJ2-3, with D unclear. This CDR3 is built from 14 residues. The ends were cut back, 2 bases at V and 5 bases at J, with 11 bases in the middle. The DNA for the CDR3 is TGTGCCAGCAGTTTAATCAGTTTTGGAGATACGCAGTATTTT. It is translated as CASSLISFGDTQYF.

The chain uses TRBV11-2 and TRBJ2-1; D may correspond to TRBD1 or TRBD2 (5 bases each). Per germline, CDR1 SGHAT and CDR2 FQNNGV. This CDR3 comprises 14 residues. V lost 0 bases to trimming and J lost 8 bases, with 11 bases between them. The CDR3 nucleotides are TGTGCCAGCAGCTTAGAGGGACCTTTCTATGAGCAGTTCTTC. Amino acids: CASSLEGPFYEQFF.

This sequence joins TRBV20-1 and TRBJ2-3; TRBD2 matches at 11 bases. CDR3 length: 16 amino acids. Trimming cost V 6 bases and J 2 bases; bases outside gene matches: 10. CDR1 and CDR2 (germline): DFQATT, SNEGSKA (reference sequence). The CDR3 nucleotides read TGCAGTGCCCCCGATAAGACTAGCGGGGTCACAGATACGCAGTATTTT. Translating gives CSAPDKTSGVTDTQYF.

V usage is TRBV19 and J usage is TRBJ2-3, with D unclear. Trimming pared 6 bases from V and 4 bases from J, leaving 11 bases between. This CDR3 spans 13 amino acids. Germline V gene data show CDR1 as LNHDA and CDR2 as SQIVND (reference sequence). Here the CDR3 reads CASRPSPPDTQYF. CDR3 in DNA: TGTGCCAGTAGGCCCTCACCCCCAGATACGCAGTATTTT.

The genes are TRBV11-1 and TRBJ2-5; tentatively, D is TRBD1 or TRBD2 (7 bases each). The germline V gene has CDR1 SGHAT and CDR2 FQDESV (reference sequence). The CDR3 runs to 18 residues. The V and J ends lost 2 bases and 0 bases respectively, with 19 bases between them. The CDR3 region is CASSLQQGTKAHQETQYF. CDR3 sequence (DNA): TGTGCCAGCAGCTTACAACAGGGGACTAAAGCACACCAAGAGACCCAGTACTTC.

This clonotype showed up just a few times. The chain recombines TRBV12-3 or TRBV12-4 with TRBJ1-5, with D uncertain. This CDR3 has 16 residues. The V and J ends lost 4 bases and 1 base respectively, with 14 bases between them. The CDR3 reads CASSSSLGLSNQPQHF. The CDR3 nucleotides read TGTGCCAGCAGTTCCTCACTCGGGTTGAGCAATCAGCCCCAGCATTTT.

The chain employs TRBV20-1 and TRBJ1-1; D remains unclear. Germline values: CDR1 DFQATT, CDR2 SNEGSKA (reference sequence). This CDR3 has 12 residues. With 2 bases removed from V and 4 bases from J, the gap between germline ends came to 8 bases. CDR3 loop: CSARRRPTEAFF. The CDR3 DNA reads as TGCAGTGCTAGAAGAAGACCCACTGAAGCTTTCTTT.

V gene TRBV7-9 combines with J gene TRBJ2-1; D not resolved. This CDR3 is 11 amino acids long. The V gene lost 2 bases and the J gene lost 8 bases, with 4 bases spanning the gap. CDR1 and CDR2 from the germline V gene are SEHNR and FQNEAQ (reference sequence). The CDR3 bases are TGTGCCAGCAGCTTATCGTATGAGCAGTTCTTC. Translated, it gives CASSLSYEQFF.

The chain employs TRBV20-1 and TRBJ2-5; no definite D call. CDR1 is DFQATT and CDR2 is SNEGSKA in the germline V gene (reference sequence). V lost 5 bases and J lost 3, with 7 bases in between. The CDR3 is made up of 11 amino acids. This CDR3 reads CSAEAEETQYF. As DNA, the CDR3 is TGCAGTGCTGAGGCAGAAGAGACCCAGTACTTC.

V and J are TRBV2 and TRBJ2-3; D uncertain. Germline CDR1 is SNHLY and CDR2 is FYNNEI. The ends were cut back, 8 bases at V and 4 bases at J, with 7 bases in the middle. This CDR3 is built from 11 residues. CDR3 in DNA: TGTGCCAGCTCCTTGGCAGATACGCAGTATTTT. Amino acid sequence: CASSLADTQYF.

This chain joins TRBV11-3 and TRBJ2-2; D gene ambiguous. V shed 2 bases and J shed 0 bases, with 10 bases lying between them. Germline lookup yields CDR1 SGHNT and CDR2 YENEEA. The CDR3 covers 16 residues. The CDR3 nucleotides are TGTGCCAGCAGCTTATCCCCGAGAGCGAACACCGGGGAGCTGTTTTTT. This encodes CASSLSPRANTGELFF.

The chain employs TRBV18 and TRBJ1-1; 9 bases are a match to TRBD1. There are 15 residues in the CDR3. The ends lost 3 bases at V and 4 bases at J; junction bases unmatched: 6. The germline V gene encodes CDR1 KGHSH and CDR2 LQKENI. CDR3 DNA sequence: TGTGCCAGCTCACCTCGGACAGGGGACGGCACTGAAGCTTTCTTT. Translated: CASSPRTGDGTEAFF. The entire variable domain, with the rest obtained from reference TRBV18 and TRBJ1-1, is as follows: NAGVMQNPRHLVRRRGQEARLRCSPMKGHSHVYWYRQLPEEGLKFMVYLQKENIIDESGMPKERFSAEFPKEGPSILRIQQVVRGDSAAYFCASSPRTGDGTEAFFGQGTRLTVV.

This clonotype showed up just once. This chain links TRBV7-9 with TRBJ2-5; D is perhaps TRBD2 (6 bases). CDR3 length: 14 residues. The germline gives CDR1 SEHNR, CDR2 FQNEAQ (reference sequence). The germline V and J ends were trimmed by 7 bases and 3 bases, with 15 bases remaining between them. The chain's CDR3 is CASTPGTPEETQYF. In DNA form, the CDR3 reads TGTGCCAGCACCCCCGGGACTCCTGAAGAGACCCAGTACTTC.

V gene TRBV5-1 combines with J gene TRBJ2-1; no firm D call. Germline-derived CDR1 and CDR2 are SGHRS and YFSETQ. V lost 0 bases and J 7 bases, leaving 8 bases between the germline ends. The CDR3 sequence is 13 residues long. Here the CDR3 DNA reads TGCGCCAGCAGCTTGGTCTTCGAGAATGAGCAGTTCTTC. Translated: CASSLVFENEQFF.

The chain is built from TRBV28 and TRBJ2-3; possible D gene TRBD2, 6 bases. Germline CDR1 is MDHEN and CDR2 is SYDVKM. This CDR3 has 15 residues. Trimming shortened V by 2 bases and J by 2 bases, and 11 bases separated the two germline ends. The CDR3 spells CASSLEGLNTDTQYF. In DNA, the CDR3 is TGTGCCAGCAGTTTAGAGGGACTCAACACAGATACGCAGTATTTT. Based on the CDR3 plus reference TRBV28 and TRBJ2-3, the full variable domain is DVKVTQSSRYLVKRTGEKVFLECVQDMDHENMFWYRQDPGLGLRLIYFSYDVKMKEKGDIPEGYSVSREKKERFSLILESASTNQTSMYLCASSLEGLNTDTQYFGPGTRLTVL.

The chain is built from TRBV2 and TRBJ2-1, with D unclear. CDR1 and CDR2 (germline): SNHLY, FYNNEI. The CDR3 runs to 11 residues. V was clipped by 7 bases and J by 4 bases, with 5 bases between them. Here the CDR3 reads CASKAYNEQFF. CDR3 DNA sequence: TGTGCCAGCAAGGCATACAATGAGCAGTTCTTC.

The chain links TRBV10-3 to TRBJ2-7; no definite D call. V lost 2 bases, J lost 0 bases, and 8 bases lay in between. The germline V gene encodes CDR1 ENHRY and CDR2 SYGVKD. This CDR3 is 14 amino acids long. The CDR3 DNA sequence: TGTGCCATCAGTGAGGGCTCAACCTCCTACGAGCAGTACTTC. Encoded protein: CAISEGSTSYEQYF.

V gene TRBV5-4 combines with J gene TRBJ2-1, with 7 bases that match TRBD1. V was pared by 0 bases and J by 4 bases, with 1 base of the junction left unmatched. The CDR3 length is 14 residues. Germline loops: CDR1 SGHNT, CDR2 YYREEE (reference sequence). This CDR3 is CASSLGQGYNEQFF. DNA for the CDR3: TGTGCCAGCAGCTTGGGACAGGGTTACAATGAGCAGTTCTTC.

The V call is TRBV2, the J call TRBJ1-4, with D uncertain. Germline V CDR1 and CDR2: SNHLY, FYNNEI. Trimming pared 7 bases from V and 4 bases from J, leaving 10 bases between. The CDR3 has 13 residues. The CDR3 DNA reads TGTGCCAGCAAGGGCAGCGGTAATGAAAAACTGTTTTTT. It encodes CASKGSGNEKLFF.

This clonotype has a handful of counts. The chain combines TRBV20-1 with TRBJ1-5; TRBD1 might be the D (6 bases). Trimming removed 6 bases at V and 3 bases at J, with 12 bases between. The germline CDR1 and CDR2 sequences are DFQATT and SNEGSKA (reference sequence). The CDR3 spans 13 residues. CDR3 nucleotides: TGCAGTGCCAAGACAGGTATCAATCAGCCCCAGCATTTT. Its protein is CSAKTGINQPQHF.